This T cell receptor (beta chain) was retrieved from a study of CD8 T cells in Susac syndrome. After extraction with the RNeasy kit, roughly 0.45 to 1 ug of the RNA was reverse transcribed using random hexamers. TCRdb recomputed calls from the immunoSEQ multiplex PCR reads with MiXCR, one row per CDR3 protein. This table holds around 230,000 distinct CDR3 sequences, 95% found once. Germline V gene sequence: CDR1 LGHDT, CDR2 YNNKEL (reference sequence). The V end lost 1 base, the J end lost 6 bases, and 12 bases lay between the germline ends. The CDR3 spans 14 residues. Negative isolation was used for CD8+ and CD4+ T cells and FACS enrichment for TEMRA cells.

This sequence was found in a human donor with multiple sclerosis. The sample was CD4+ T cells from PBMCs. V and J are TRBV3-1 and TRBJ1-1; D not resolved. The CDR3 protein is CASSQGWGAPEAFF. The CDR3 region has the DNA TGTGCCAGCAGCCAAGGATGGGGAGCGCCTGAAGCTTTCTTT.